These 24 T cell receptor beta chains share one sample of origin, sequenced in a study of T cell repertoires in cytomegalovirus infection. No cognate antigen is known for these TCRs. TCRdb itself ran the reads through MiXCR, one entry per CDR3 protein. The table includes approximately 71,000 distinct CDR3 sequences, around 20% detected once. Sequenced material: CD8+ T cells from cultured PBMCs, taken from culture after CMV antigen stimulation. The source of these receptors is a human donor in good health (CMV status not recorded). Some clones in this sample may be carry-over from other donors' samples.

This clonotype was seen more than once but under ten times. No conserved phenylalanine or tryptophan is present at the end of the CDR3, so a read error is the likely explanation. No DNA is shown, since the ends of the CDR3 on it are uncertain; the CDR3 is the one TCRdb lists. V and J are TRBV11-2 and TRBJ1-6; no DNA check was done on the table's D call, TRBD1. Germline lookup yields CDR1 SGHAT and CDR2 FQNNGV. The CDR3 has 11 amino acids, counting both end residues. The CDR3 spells CASSNGTGVVH.

In nucleotides, the CDR3 is TGTGCCAACCTCTTCTTTCGGGCCGCAGATACGCAGTATTTT. Its protein is CANLFFRAADTQYF. This sequence joins TRBV6-2 or TRBV6-3 and TRBJ2-3; D call uncertain. The CDR3 length is 14 residues. V lost 10 bases, J lost 4 bases, and 18 bases lay in between. Germline V CDR1 and CDR2: MNHEY, SVGEGT.

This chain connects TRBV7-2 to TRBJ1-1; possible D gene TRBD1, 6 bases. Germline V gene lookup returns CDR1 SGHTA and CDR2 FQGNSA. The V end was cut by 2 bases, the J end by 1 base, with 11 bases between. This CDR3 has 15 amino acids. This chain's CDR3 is CASSLTTGWNTEAFF. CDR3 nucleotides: TGTGCCAGCAGCTTAACCACAGGGTGGAACACTGAAGCTTTCTTT.

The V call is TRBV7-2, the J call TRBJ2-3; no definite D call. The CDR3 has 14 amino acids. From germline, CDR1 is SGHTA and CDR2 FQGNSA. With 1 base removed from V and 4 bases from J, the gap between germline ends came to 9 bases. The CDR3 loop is CASSLGRRPDTQYF. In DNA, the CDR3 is TGTGCCAGCAGCTTAGGTCGTAGGCCAGATACGCAGTATTTT.

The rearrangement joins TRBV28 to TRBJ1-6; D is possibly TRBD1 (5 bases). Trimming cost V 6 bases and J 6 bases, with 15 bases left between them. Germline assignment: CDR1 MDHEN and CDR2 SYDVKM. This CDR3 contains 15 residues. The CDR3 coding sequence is TGTGCCAGCAGCCTAGGGGACGGATTTAATTCACCCCTCCACTTT. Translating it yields CASSLGDGFNSPLHF. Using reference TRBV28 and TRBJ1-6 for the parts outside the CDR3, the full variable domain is DVKVTQSSRYLVKRTGEKVFLECVQDMDHENMFWYRQDPGLGLRLIYFSYDVKMKEKGDIPEGYSVSREKKERFSLILESASTNQTSMYLCASSLGDGFNSPLHFGNGTRLTVT.

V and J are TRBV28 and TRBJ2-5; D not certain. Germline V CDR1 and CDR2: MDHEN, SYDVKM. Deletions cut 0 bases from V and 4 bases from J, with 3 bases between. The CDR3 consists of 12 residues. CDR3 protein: CASSLWGETQYF. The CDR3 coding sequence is TGTGCCAGCAGTTTATGGGGAGAGACCCAGTACTTC.

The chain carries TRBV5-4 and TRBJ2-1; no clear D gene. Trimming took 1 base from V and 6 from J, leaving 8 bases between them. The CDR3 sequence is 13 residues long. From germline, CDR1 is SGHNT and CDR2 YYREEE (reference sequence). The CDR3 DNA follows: TGTGCCAGCAGCTTGTCTACTTCCAATGAGCAGTTCTTC. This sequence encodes CASSLSTSNEQFF.

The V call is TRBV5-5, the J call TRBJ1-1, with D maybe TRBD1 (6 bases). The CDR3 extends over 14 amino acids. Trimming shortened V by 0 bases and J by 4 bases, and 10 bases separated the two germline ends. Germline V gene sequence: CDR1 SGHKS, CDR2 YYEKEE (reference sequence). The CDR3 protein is CASSLGGGPTEAFF. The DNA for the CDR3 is TGTGCCAGCAGCTTGGGCGGGGGGCCCACTGAAGCTTTCTTT. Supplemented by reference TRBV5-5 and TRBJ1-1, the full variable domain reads DAGVTQSPTHLIKTRGQQVTLRCSPISGHKSVSWYQQVLGQGPQFIFQYYEKEERGRGNFPDRFSARQFPNYSSELNVNALLLGDSALYLCASSLGGGPTEAFFGQGTRLTVV.

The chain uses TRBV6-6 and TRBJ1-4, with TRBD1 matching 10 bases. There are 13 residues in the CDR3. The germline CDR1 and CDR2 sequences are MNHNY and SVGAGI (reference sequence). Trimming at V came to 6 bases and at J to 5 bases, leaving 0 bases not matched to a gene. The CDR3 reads CASRGQGNEKLFF. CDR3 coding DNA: TGTGCCAGCAGGGGACAGGGGAATGAAAAACTGTTTTTT.

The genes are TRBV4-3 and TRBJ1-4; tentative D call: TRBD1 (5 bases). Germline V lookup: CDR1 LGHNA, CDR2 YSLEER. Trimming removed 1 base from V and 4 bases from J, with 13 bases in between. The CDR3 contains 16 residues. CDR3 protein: CASSQGGVELNEKLFF. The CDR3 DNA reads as TGCGCCAGCAGCCAAGGAGGGGTAGAGCTTAATGAAAAACTGTTTTTT.

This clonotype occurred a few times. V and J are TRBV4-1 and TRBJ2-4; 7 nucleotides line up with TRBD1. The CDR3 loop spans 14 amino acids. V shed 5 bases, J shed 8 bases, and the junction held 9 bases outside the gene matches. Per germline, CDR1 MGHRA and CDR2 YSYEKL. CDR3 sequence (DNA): TGCGCCAGCAGCGACTCAGGGGGAAGGCACATTCAGTACTTC. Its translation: CASSDSGGRHIQYF.

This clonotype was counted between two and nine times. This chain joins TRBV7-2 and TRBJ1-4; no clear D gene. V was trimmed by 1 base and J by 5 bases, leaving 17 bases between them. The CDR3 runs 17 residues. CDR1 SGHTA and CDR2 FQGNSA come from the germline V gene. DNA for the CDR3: TGTGCCAGCAGCTTAGGGGTCAGCTACAATCGAAATGAAAAACTGTTTTTT. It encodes CASSLGVSYNRNEKLFF.

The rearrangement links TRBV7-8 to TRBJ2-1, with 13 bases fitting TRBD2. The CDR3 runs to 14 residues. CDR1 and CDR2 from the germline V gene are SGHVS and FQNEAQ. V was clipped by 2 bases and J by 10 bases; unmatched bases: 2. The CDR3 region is CASSLWTSGGEQFF. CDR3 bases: TGTGCCAGCAGCTTATGGACTAGCGGGGGAGAGCAGTTCTTC. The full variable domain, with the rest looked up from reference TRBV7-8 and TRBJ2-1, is GAGVSQSPRYKVAKRGQDVALRCDPISGHVSLFWYQQALGQGPEFLTYFQNEAQLDKSGLPSDRFFAERPEGSVSTLKIQRTQQEDSAVYLCASSLWTSGGEQFFGPGTRLTVL.

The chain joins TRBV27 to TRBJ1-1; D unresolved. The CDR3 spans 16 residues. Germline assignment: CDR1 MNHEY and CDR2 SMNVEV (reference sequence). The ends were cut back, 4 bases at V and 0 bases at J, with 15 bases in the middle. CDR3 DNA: TGTGCCAGCAGTTCCCCGCAGGACGGGGTGAACACTGAAGCTTTCTTT. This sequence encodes CASSSPQDGVNTEAFF.

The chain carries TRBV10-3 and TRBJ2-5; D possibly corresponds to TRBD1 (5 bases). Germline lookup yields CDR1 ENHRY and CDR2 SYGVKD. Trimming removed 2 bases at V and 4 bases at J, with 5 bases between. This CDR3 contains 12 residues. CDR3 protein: CAISEQGETQYF. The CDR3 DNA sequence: TGTGCCATCAGTGAGCAGGGAGAGACCCAGTACTTC.

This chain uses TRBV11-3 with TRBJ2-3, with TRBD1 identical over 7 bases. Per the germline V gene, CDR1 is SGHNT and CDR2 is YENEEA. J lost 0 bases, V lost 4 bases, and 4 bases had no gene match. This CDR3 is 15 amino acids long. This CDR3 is CASSSRDSSTDTQYF. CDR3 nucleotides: TGTGCCAGCAGCTCCCGGGACAGCAGCACAGATACGCAGTATTTT.

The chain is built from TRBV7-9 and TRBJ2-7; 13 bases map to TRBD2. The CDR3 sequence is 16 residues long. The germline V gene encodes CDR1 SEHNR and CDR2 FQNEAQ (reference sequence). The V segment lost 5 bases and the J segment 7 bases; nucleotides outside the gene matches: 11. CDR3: CASSQPWTSGGLEQYF. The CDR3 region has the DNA TGTGCCAGCAGCCAACCTTGGACTAGCGGGGGCTTAGAGCAGTACTTC.

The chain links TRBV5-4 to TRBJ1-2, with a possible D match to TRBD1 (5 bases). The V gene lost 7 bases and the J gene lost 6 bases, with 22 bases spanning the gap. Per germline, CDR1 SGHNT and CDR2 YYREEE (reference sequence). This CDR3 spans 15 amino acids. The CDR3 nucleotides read TGTGCCAGCTCTCTTTGGGGCAGCCCATTAGATGGCTACACCTTC. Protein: CASSLWGSPLDGYTF.

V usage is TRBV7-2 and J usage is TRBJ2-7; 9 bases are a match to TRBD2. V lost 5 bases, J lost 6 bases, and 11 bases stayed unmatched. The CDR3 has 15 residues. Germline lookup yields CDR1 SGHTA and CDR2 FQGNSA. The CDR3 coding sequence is TGTGCCAGCAGCCCGCCCGGCGGGGGGGTCCTCGAGCAGTACTTC. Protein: CASSPPGGGVLEQYF.

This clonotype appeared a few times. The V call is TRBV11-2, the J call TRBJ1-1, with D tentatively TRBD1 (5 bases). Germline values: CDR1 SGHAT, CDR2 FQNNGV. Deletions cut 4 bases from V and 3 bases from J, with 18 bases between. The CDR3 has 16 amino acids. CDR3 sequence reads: CASSSRPKGLDTEAFF. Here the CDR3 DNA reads TGTGCCAGCAGCTCACGCCCAAAGGGGTTAGACACTGAAGCTTTCTTT. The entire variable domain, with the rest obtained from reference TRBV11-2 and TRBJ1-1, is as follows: EAGVAQSPRYKIIEKRQSVAFWCNPISGHATLYWYQQILGQGPKLLIQFQNNGVVDDSQLPKDRFSAERLKGVDSTLKIQPAKLEDSAVYLCASSSRPKGLDTEAFFGQGTRLTVV.

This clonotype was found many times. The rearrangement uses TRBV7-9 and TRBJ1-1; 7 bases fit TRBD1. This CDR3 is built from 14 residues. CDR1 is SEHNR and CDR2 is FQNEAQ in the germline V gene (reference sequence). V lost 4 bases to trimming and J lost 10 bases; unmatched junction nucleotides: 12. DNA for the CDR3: TGTGCCAGCAGCTCGGGGACAGTCGCTCAGGGAGCTTTCTTT. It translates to CASSSGTVAQGAFF.

CDR3 amino acids: CASSLETGMSYEQYF. The CDR3 nucleotides read TGTGCCAGCAGTTTAGAGACAGGGATGTCCTACGAGCAGTACTTC. The V and J genes are TRBV6-5 and TRBJ2-7; 7 bases are shared with TRBD1. The CDR3 has 15 amino acids. J lost 1 base, V lost 4 bases, and 7 bases had no gene match. The germline V gene has CDR1 MNHEY and CDR2 SVGAGI.

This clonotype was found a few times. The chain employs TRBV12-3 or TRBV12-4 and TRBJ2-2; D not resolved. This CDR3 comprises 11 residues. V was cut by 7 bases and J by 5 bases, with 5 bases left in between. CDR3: CASKRTGELFF. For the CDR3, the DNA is TGTGCCAGCAAGAGGACCGGGGAGCTGTTTTTT.

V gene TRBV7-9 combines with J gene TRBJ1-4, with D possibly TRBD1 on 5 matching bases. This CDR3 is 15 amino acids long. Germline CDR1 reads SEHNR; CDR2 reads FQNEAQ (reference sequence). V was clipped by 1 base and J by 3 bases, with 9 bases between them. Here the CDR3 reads CASSLEMGPNEKLFF. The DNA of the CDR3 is TGTGCCAGCAGCTTAGAAATGGGACCTAATGAAAAACTGTTTTTT.